This T cell receptor beta chain derives from a study of CD8 T cells in Susac syndrome. Study-wide results and limits: As the study acknowledged, the number of individuals who were part of its TCR sequencing and HLA analysis was relatively small.

This clonotype has just a few counts. Its antigen is unidentified. V was shortened by 5 bases and J by 4 bases, with 8 bases between the two germline ends. The CDR3 is made up of 11 amino acids. Germline V gives CDR1 SQVTM, CDR2 ANQGSEA. RNA totalling about 0.5 to 1 ug underwent reverse transcription with random hexamers. An immunoSEQ multiplex PCR amplified TCR beta CDR3 over 54 Vbeta and 13 Jbeta. TCRdb passed the immunoSEQ multiplex PCR reads through MiXCR, listing each CDR3 protein once. The sample lists over 120,000 distinct CDR3 sequences; approximately 95% were seen once. The chain couples TRBV29-1 to TRBJ2-5; D perhaps matches TRBD1 (6 bases). The sequencing sample was made of CD4+ T cells from PBMCs. The receptor was derived from a human donor in good health. The CDR3 nucleotides are TGCAGCGTTACAGGGTCAGAGACCCAGTACTTC. Its translation: CSVTGSETQYF.